The clone carrying this TCR beta chain has more than one count but fewer than ten. The data stem from a study of T cells after yellow fever vaccination. Study results and caveats: At less than 97% for CD4 and almost 90% for CD8, most primary-vaccination clones showed up again after the booster.

TCRdb re-called the 5' RACE reads through MiXCR, storing one row per CDR3 protein. Found here are about 85,000 distinct CDR3 sequences, 13% of them singletons; the top ten hold approximately 23%. There are 12 residues in the CDR3. With 1 base removed from V and 8 bases from J, the gap between germline ends came to 6 bases. The sequenced sample was CD8+ T cells not binding an NS4B(214-222) dextramer, sorted from PBMCs, obtained around 3 weeks after the first yellow fever vaccination. The sequence came from a man aged 18 to 29 who received the YFV17D yellow fever vaccine. The chain uses TRBV12-3 or TRBV12-4 and TRBJ2-4, with D hard to call. The chain's CDR3 is CASSLGRHIQYF. In DNA form, the CDR3 reads TGTGCCAGCAGTTTAGGAAGGCACATTCAGTACTTC.